This is a list of T cell receptor beta chains from one sample in a study of cytomegalovirus exposure and HLA in healthy donors. Sequenced by immunoSEQ multiplex PCR; TCRdb stores in-frame clones only, minus some. The table records approximately 100,000 clones, around three quarters of them present only once. The sequencing input was PBMCs. The receptors here all came from a man aged 55 to 70 in good health and CMV-seropositive. Each CDR3 is given with its conserved first and last residue. Fields, in order: V gene, D gene, clone size, J gene, CDR3 DNA, CDR3 protein. The D gene is left open where the match is weak. The size field is filled for only some rows; it gives once, few, many or a size class.

V: TRBV6-5; D: TRBD1; size: -; J: TRBJ2-3; DNA: TGTGCCAGCAGCAGGGGGAGACACACAGATACGCAGTATTTT; CDR3: CASSRGRHTDTQYF
V: TRBV18; D: TRBD1; size: -; J: TRBJ2-3; DNA: TGTGCCAGCCCACCTCTTGGACAGGGAATTTCAGATACGCAGTATTTT; CDR3: CASPPLGQGISDTQYF
V: TRBV7-2; D: -; size: -; J: TRBJ1-2; DNA: TGTGCCAGCAGCTACACAGGGATGTTAGGCTACACCTTC; CDR3: CASSYTGMLGYTF
V: TRBV18; D: -; size: few; J: TRBJ1-1; DNA: TGTGCCAGCTCACCCACACAGGGAAACACTGAAGCTTTCTTT; CDR3: CASSPTQGNTEAFF
V: TRBV30; D: -; size: -; J: TRBJ2-7; DNA: TGTGCCTGGAAGCAGGGGGGATACGAGCAGTACTTC; CDR3: CAWKQGGYEQYF
V: TRBV7-9; D: TRBD1; size: once; J: TRBJ1-2; DNA: TGTGCCAGCCAGACAGGGTTTAACTATGGCTACACCTTC; CDR3: CASQTGFNYGYTF
V: TRBV11-1; D: TRBD1; size: -; J: TRBJ2-7; DNA: TGTGCCAGCAGCCCCCAACAGGGGGCGTTCGAGCAGTACTTC; CDR3: CASSPQQGAFEQYF
V: TRBV6-1; D: TRBD1; size: -; J: TRBJ1-3; DNA: TGTGCCAGCAGCGGGACAGACTCTGGAAACACCATATATTTT; CDR3: CASSGTDSGNTIYF
V: TRBV21-1; D: -; size: once; J: TRBJ2-7; DNA: TGTGCCAGCAGCCCCAGGGACAGCCAGACCTACGAGCAGTACTTC; CDR3: CASSPRDSQTYEQYF
V: TRBV7-2; D: -; size: -; J: TRBJ1-6; DNA: TGTGCCAGCAGCCCCGGGTGGGTGGGCTATAATTCACCCCTCCACTTT; CDR3: CASSPGWVGYNSPLHF
V: TRBV6-5; D: -; size: -; J: TRBJ2-7; DNA: TGTGCCAGCAGTTACCGAAGATTGGGGGCGACCTACGAGCAGTACTTC; CDR3: CASSYRRLGATYEQYF
V: TRBV5-1; D: -; size: -; J: TRBJ2-3; DNA: TGCGCCAGCAGCTTTGACACAGCCACAGATACGCAGTATTTT; CDR3: CASSFDTATDTQYF
V: TRBV25-1; D: TRBD1; size: once; J: TRBJ2-5; DNA: TGTGCCAGCAGTGAACTAACAGGGGGTATCCAAGAGACCCAGTACTTC; CDR3: CASSELTGGIQETQYF
V: TRBV6-1; D: -; size: -; J: TRBJ2-3; DNA: TGTGCCAGCAGTGAATACGGGACTCCAGATACGCAGTATTTT; CDR3: CASSEYGTPDTQYF
V: TRBV6-5; D: -; size: few; J: TRBJ1-2; DNA: TGTGCCAGCAGACCGCTGCAGGGTTATGGCTACACCTTC; CDR3: CASRPLQGYGYTF
V: TRBV6-5; D: -; size: -; J: TRBJ1-5; DNA: TGTGCCAGCAAGCGGACGTCCAATCAGCCCCAGCATTTT; CDR3: CASKRTSNQPQHF
V: TRBV10-1; D: -; size: -; J: TRBJ2-5; DNA: TGCGCCAGCAGTGAGCAGGGGCTCCAAGAGACCCAGTACTTC; CDR3: CASSEQGLQETQYF
V: TRBV30; D: TRBD1; size: few; J: TRBJ2-5; DNA: TGTGCCTGGAGCCCATGGACAGGGCAAGAGACCCAGTACTTC; CDR3: CAWSPWTGQETQYF